The rows below give T cell receptor beta chains drawn from one sample of a study of blood T cell repertoires in COVID-19. Some clones are missing from TCRdb's copy, which holds only in-frame ones; the method was immunoSEQ multiplex PCR. The sample has over 400,000 clones; about nine tenths are singletons. Sequencing was carried out using peripheral blood. The receptors stem from a woman in her twenties or thirties with active or convalescent COVID-19. Both conserved end residues are part of each CDR3. The D gene is left open where the match is weak. For some rows the clone size is stated as once, few or many, or as a class when expanded; others skip it.

j_call d_call clone_size v_call cdr3_aa cdr3_nt
TRBJ2-7 TRBD2 once TRBV27 CASSPGTSGFYEQYF TGTGCCAGCAGTCCGGGGACTAGCGGTTTCTACGAGCAGTACTTC
TRBJ1-1 TRBD1 . TRBV11-2 CASSLTGTANTEAFF TGTGCCAGCAGCTTAACCGGGACAGCGAACACTGAAGCTTTCTTT
TRBJ1-4 . . TRBV6-5 CASNPTATNEKLFF TGTGCCAGCAACCCCACGGCAACTAATGAAAAACTGTTTTTT
TRBJ2-5 TRBD2 once TRBV2 CASCRRSGDQETQYF TGTGCCAGCTGCAGGCGGAGCGGGGACCAAGAGACCCAGTACTTC
TRBJ1-5 . . TRBV2 CASSVQPGVPQHF TGTGCCAGCAGTGTGCAGCCCGGAGTGCCCCAGCATTTT
TRBJ2-7 . . TRBV5-8 CASSLDRALLYEQYF TGTGCCAGCAGCTTGGACAGGGCCCTGCTCTACGAGCAGTACTTC
TRBJ1-2 TRBD1 once TRBV15 CATRDGQGMYYGYTF TGTGCCACCAGAGACGGACAGGGGATGTACTATGGCTACACCTTC
TRBJ2-7 . . TRBV4-1 CASSQDLARGDYEQYF TGCGCCAGCAGCCAAGATCTTGCCAGGGGGGACTACGAGCAGTACTTC
TRBJ2-6 . many TRBV19 CASSIYASSGANVLTF TGTGCCAGTAGTATTTACGCTAGCTCTGGGGCCAACGTCCTGACTTTC
TRBJ1-4 TRBD1 . TRBV6-5 CASSYSTGGGGEKLFF TGTGCCAGCAGTTACTCCACAGGGGGCGGGGGTGAAAAACTGTTTTTT
TRBJ2-7 . . TRBV5-4 CASSSTGPYEQYF TGTGCCAGCAGCTCCACAGGGCCCTACGAGCAGTACTTC
TRBJ2-7 TRBD2 few TRBV5-1 CASSLTATSGTYEQYF TGCGCCAGCAGCTTGACGGCCACTAGCGGTACCTACGAGCAGTACTTC
TRBJ2-7 . few TRBV6-5 CASNRRAVDEQYF TGTGCCAGCAATCGGAGGGCGGTCGACGAGCAGTACTTC
TRBJ1-6 . . TRBV3-1/TRBV3-2 CASSQGDINSPLHF TGTGCCAGCAGCCAGGGGGACATCAATTCACCCCTCCACTTT
TRBJ2-7 . . TRBV12-5 CASQGPAYEQYF TGTGCTAGTCAGGGGCCGGCCTACGAGCAGTACTTC